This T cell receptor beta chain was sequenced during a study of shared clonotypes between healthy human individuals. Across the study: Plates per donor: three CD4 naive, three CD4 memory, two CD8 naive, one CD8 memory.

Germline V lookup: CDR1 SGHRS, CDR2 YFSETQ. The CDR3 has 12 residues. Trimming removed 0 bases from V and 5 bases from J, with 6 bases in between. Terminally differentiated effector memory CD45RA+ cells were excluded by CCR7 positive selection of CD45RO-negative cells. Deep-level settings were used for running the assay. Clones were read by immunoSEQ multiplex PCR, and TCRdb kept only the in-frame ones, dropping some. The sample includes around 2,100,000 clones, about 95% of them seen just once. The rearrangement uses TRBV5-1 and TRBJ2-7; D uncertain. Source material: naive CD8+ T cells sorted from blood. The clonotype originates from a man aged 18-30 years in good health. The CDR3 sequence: CASSLEAHEQYF. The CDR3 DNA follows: TGCGCCAGCAGCTTGGAGGCCCACGAGCAGTACTTC.